Following are 23 T cell receptor beta chains from one sample sequenced in a study of T cells in localized non-small cell lung cancer. The method was immunoSEQ multiplex PCR; TCRdb's version includes in-frame clones alone and lacks a portion of them. The sample lists approximately 47,000 clones; 70% to 90% were seen once. The sample here was PBMCs, taken before any cancer treatment. These receptors all come from a man between 35 and 75 years old with stage II lung adenocarcinoma.

This CDR3 is CAWRRGDIKETQYF. Here the CDR3 DNA reads TGTGCCTGGAGGCGGGGAGATATCAAAGAGACCCAGTACTTC. This sequence joins TRBV30 and TRBJ2-5; tentatively, D is TRBD2 (6 bases). Trimming cost V 3 bases and J 3 bases, with 14 bases left between them. CDR1 and CDR2 from the germline V gene are GTSNPN and SVGIG (reference sequence). This CDR3 has 14 amino acids.

The chain carries TRBV12-5 and TRBJ2-1, with D unclear. V was shortened by 1 base and J by 5 bases, with 3 bases between the two germline ends. Germline CDR1 LGHNT, CDR2 FRNRAP. This CDR3 comprises 12 residues. The CDR3 DNA is TGTGCTAGTGGTTTGGACCACAATGAGCAGTTCTTC. It codes for CASGLDHNEQFF. Full variable domain (rest looked up from reference TRBV12-5 and TRBJ2-1): DARVTQTPRHKVTEMGQEVTMRCQPILGHNTVFWYRQTMMQGLELLAYFRNRAPLDDSGMPKDRFSAEMPDATLATLKIQPSEPRDSAVYFCASGLDHNEQFFGPGTRLTVL.

The gene calls are TRBV5-8 and TRBJ1-2, with D unclear. Germline-derived CDR1 and CDR2 are SGHTS and YDEGEE. Trimming shortened V by 2 bases and J by 8 bases, and 13 bases separated the two germline ends. This CDR3 comprises 13 residues. As DNA, the CDR3 is TGTGCCAGCAGCTTAAGTCAGGCCCTCGGCTACACCTTC. Translated, it gives CASSLSQALGYTF.

The rearrangement links TRBV2 to TRBJ1-1; no reliable D call. This CDR3 spans 13 amino acids. V lost 7 bases and J 3 bases, leaving 12 bases between the germline ends. The germline V gene has CDR1 SNHLY and CDR2 FYNNEI. CDR3 coding DNA: TGTGCCAGCAATCCGAGCTGGCACACTGAAGCTTTCTTT. Encoded protein: CASNPSWHTEAFF.

Written as DNA, the CDR3 is TGTGCCAGTAGTATAGATTCGACAGCTCTGCGCTATGGCTACACCTTC. It encodes CASSIDSTALRYGYTF. The chain joins TRBV19 to TRBJ1-2; a possible D gene is TRBD1 (5 bases). Germline assignment: CDR1 LNHDA and CDR2 SQIVND (reference sequence). The CDR3 is made up of 16 amino acids. V lost 0 bases to trimming and J lost 4 bases, with 15 bases between them.

J is TRBJ1-3 and V is TRBV5-5; D is ambiguous. The V and J ends lost 0 bases and 4 bases respectively, with 5 bases between them. The germline gives CDR1 SGHKS, CDR2 YYEKEE (reference sequence). CDR3 size: 13 residues. CDR3 amino acids: CASSLGKGNTIYF. For the CDR3, the DNA is TGTGCCAGCAGCTTGGGAAAAGGAAACACCATATATTTT. Together with reference TRBV5-5 and TRBJ1-3, the CDR3 gives the full variable domain: DAGVTQSPTHLIKTRGQQVTLRCSPISGHKSVSWYQQVLGQGPQFIFQYYEKEERGRGNFPDRFSARQFPNYSSELNVNALLLGDSALYLCASSLGKGNTIYFGEGSWLTVV.

This clone appeared once. The chain carries TRBV2 and TRBJ2-7; 12 bases fit TRBD1. The CDR3 sequence is 14 residues long. Germline V gene sequence: CDR1 SNHLY, CDR2 FYNNEI. V was pared by 6 bases and J by 2 bases, with 2 bases of the junction left unmatched. As DNA, the CDR3 is TGTGCCAGCAGGGGACAGGGGGCAACCTACGAGCAGTACTTC. Its protein is CASRGQGATYEQYF.

Of note for this clone: The sample contains more than one DNA sequence encoding this CDR3. The CDR3 nucleotides are TGTGCCAGCAGCCCAACAGGGTCAAATCAGCCCCAGCATTTT. Protein sequence: CASSPTGSNQPQHF. This chain links TRBV7-9 with TRBJ1-5, with D maybe TRBD1 (6 bases). The V and J ends lost 5 bases and 4 bases respectively, with 12 bases between them. The CDR3 totals 14 residues. Germline V gene lookup returns CDR1 SEHNR and CDR2 FQNEAQ (reference sequence).

The CDR3 here is CASSLFSGANVLTF. The CDR3 DNA sequence: TGTGCCAGCTCCCTATTCTCTGGGGCCAACGTCCTGACTTTC. The gene calls are TRBV7-6 and TRBJ2-6; D is ambiguous. This CDR3 contains 14 residues. The V and J ends lost 8 bases and 0 bases respectively, with 8 bases between them. CDR1 is SGHVS and CDR2 is FNYEAQ in the germline V gene.

This clone was seen just once. CDR3 DNA sequence: TGTGCCAGCAGCGTATCGGGACTCCAAGAGACCCAGTACTTC. It translates to CASSVSGLQETQYF. This chain links TRBV9 with TRBJ2-5, with D possibly matching TRBD2 (6 bases). The length of the CDR3 is 14 residues. With 1 base removed from V and 1 base from J, the gap between germline ends came to 8 bases. In germline, CDR1 is SGDLS, CDR2 YYNGEE.

The gene calls are TRBV10-3 and TRBJ2-7; D might be TRBD2 (5 bases). The CDR3 covers 13 residues. Germline assignment: CDR1 ENHRY and CDR2 SYGVKD. The ends were cut back, 3 bases at V and 1 base at J, with 7 bases in the middle. CDR3 loop: CAISDGGSYEQYF. CDR3 nucleotide sequence: TGTGCCATCAGTGATGGAGGTTCCTACGAGCAGTACTTC.

The chain is built from TRBV5-6 and TRBJ2-1; TRBD2 agrees at 9 bases. The CDR3 sequence is 15 residues long. The germline gives CDR1 SGHDT, CDR2 YYEEEE. V lost 4 bases and J lost 3; bases outside the gene matches: 5. CDR3 bases: TGTGCCAGCAGCGGGGAAGCGGGGGGCTACAATGAGCAGTTCTTC. Translation gives CASSGEAGGYNEQFF.

The chain recombines TRBV2 with TRBJ1-5, with a weak D call TRBD1 (5 bases). The CDR3 runs 16 residues. Trimming pared 6 bases from V and 3 bases from J, leaving 18 bases between. Per germline, CDR1 SNHLY and CDR2 FYNNEI. The CDR3 protein is CASRSGRAGTNQPQHF. The CDR3 bases are TGTGCCAGCAGGAGTGGTCGGGCAGGGACCAATCAGCCCCAGCATTTT.

CDR3 amino acids: CASSDRLGGTEAFF. In nucleotides, the CDR3 is TGTGCCAGCAGTGACAGACTCGGTGGCACTGAAGCTTTCTTT. The chain carries TRBV9 and TRBJ1-1, with a tentative D call TRBD1 (5 bases). The germline V gene encodes CDR1 SGDLS and CDR2 YYNGEE. Trimming cost V 5 bases and J 4 bases, with 15 bases left between them. The CDR3 covers 14 residues.

This chain joins TRBV12-5 and TRBJ2-2; TRBD1 aligns across 7 bases. V dropped 6 bases and J dropped 0; count of bases not matched to a gene: 10. Germline V gene lookup returns CDR1 LGHNT and CDR2 FRNRAP. CDR3 length: 17 amino acids. The chain's CDR3 is CASGKGGELANTGELFF. The CDR3 region has the DNA TGTGCTAGTGGCAAAGGGGGCGAATTGGCGAACACCGGGGAGCTGTTTTTT.

The chain has TRBV11-2 and TRBJ1-4; maybe TRBD1 (5 bases). CDR1 is SGHAT and CDR2 is FQNNGV in the germline V gene. The CDR3 is 17 amino acids. V was cut by 3 bases and J by 8 bases, with 22 bases left in between. CDR3: CASSFLVDSKWKEKLFF. The CDR3 DNA reads as TGTGCCAGCAGCTTCTTGGTTGACAGCAAATGGAAAGAAAAACTGTTTTTT.

This clone has more than one count but fewer than ten. The V call is TRBV27, the J call TRBJ2-2; D is possibly TRBD2 (6 bases). V gave up 3 bases and J gave up 3 bases, with 17 bases separating them. This CDR3 has 17 residues. Looked up from germline, CDR1 is MNHEY and CDR2 is SMNVEV (reference sequence). CDR3 protein: CASSLDLAYRDTGELFF. The CDR3 bases are TGTGCCAGCAGTTTGGATCTAGCGTACCGGGACACCGGGGAGCTGTTTTTT.

The chain has TRBV4-1 and TRBJ1-4; D call uncertain. Trimming took off 4 bases at V and 7 bases at J, with 13 bases between the two ends. The length of the CDR3 is 14 residues. CDR1 is MGHRA, CDR2 YSYEKL, per germline. CDR3 bases: TGCGCCAGCAGCCGTACTGGTATTAGTGAAAAACTGTTTTTT. This encodes CASSRTGISEKLFF.

The V call is TRBV19, the J call TRBJ1-6; 7 bases agree with TRBD1. The CDR3 is 15 residues long. CDR1 and CDR2 from the germline V gene are LNHDA and SQIVND (reference sequence). V gave up 4 bases and J gave up 4 bases; unmatched junction bases: 4. The CDR3 coding sequence is TGTGCCAGTAGTAGGGGACAGCTTTATAATTCACCCCTCCACTTT. Protein product: CASSRGQLYNSPLHF.

This chain joins TRBV19 and TRBJ2-1; D perhaps matches TRBD1 (6 bases). This CDR3 has 15 residues. Germline-derived CDR1 and CDR2 are LNHDA and SQIVND (reference sequence). Deletions cut 1 base from V and 4 bases from J, with 11 bases between. The CDR3, as DNA: TGTGCCAGTAGTATAGCAGGGGCTGCTTACAATGAGCAGTTCTTC. It translates to CASSIAGAAYNEQFF.

This chain joins TRBV19 and TRBJ2-7, with D perhaps given as TRBD1 or TRBD2 (5 bases each). The V gene's germline CDR1 is LNHDA and CDR2 SQIVND (reference sequence). The V end lost 5 bases, the J end lost 0 bases, and 17 bases lay between the germline ends. The CDR3 consists of 16 residues. CDR3 amino acids: CASSEYTGLASYEQYF. The CDR3 bases are TGTGCCAGTAGTGAATATACGGGGCTGGCCTCCTACGAGCAGTACTTC.

The rearrangement joins TRBV7-8 to TRBJ2-1, with 11 bases lining up with TRBD2. This CDR3 has 17 residues. V dropped 3 bases and J dropped 4; count of bases not matched to a gene: 8. Germline V lookup: CDR1 SGHVS, CDR2 FQNEAQ. The CDR3 is CASSFLALAGGYNEQFF. CDR3 sequence (DNA): TGTGCCAGCAGCTTTTTGGCTCTAGCGGGGGGTTACAATGAGCAGTTCTTC.

This clone was recorded once. The gene calls are TRBV29-1 and TRBJ1-4, with D tentatively TRBD1 (5 bases). The CDR3 contains 12 residues. Germline CDR1 is SQVTM and CDR2 is ANQGSEA. V lost 5 bases and J lost 7, with 11 bases in between. CDR3 in amino acids: CSVRRDGEKLFF. In nucleotides, the CDR3 is TGCAGCGTTAGAAGGGACGGTGAAAAACTGTTTTTT.